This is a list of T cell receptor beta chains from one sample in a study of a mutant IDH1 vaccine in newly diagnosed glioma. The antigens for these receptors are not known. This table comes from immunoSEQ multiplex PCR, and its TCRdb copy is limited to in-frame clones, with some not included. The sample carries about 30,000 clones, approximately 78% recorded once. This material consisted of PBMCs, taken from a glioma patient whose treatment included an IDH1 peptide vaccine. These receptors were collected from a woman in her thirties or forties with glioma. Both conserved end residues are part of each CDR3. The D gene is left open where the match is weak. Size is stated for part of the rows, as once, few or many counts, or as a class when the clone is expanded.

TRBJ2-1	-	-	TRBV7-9	CASSPRLRSYNEQFF	TGTGCCAGCAGCCCGAGACTACGCTCCTACAATGAGCAGTTCTTC
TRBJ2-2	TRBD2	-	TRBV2	CASSELAGFGGELFF	TGTGCCAGCAGTGAACTAGCGGGGTTCGGGGGGGAGCTGTTTTTT
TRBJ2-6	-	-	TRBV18	CASSTGSGANVLTF	TGTGCCAGCTCCACAGGATCTGGGGCCAACGTCCTGACTTTC
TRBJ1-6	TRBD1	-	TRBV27	CASSFRLQGGSSYNSPLHF	TGTGCCAGCAGTTTCCGATTACAGGGGGGAAGCTCCTATAATTCACCCCTCCACTTT
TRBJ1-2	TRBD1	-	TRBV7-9	CASSLEGQGNYGYTF	TGTGCCAGCAGCTTAGAGGGACAGGGAAACTATGGCTACACCTTC
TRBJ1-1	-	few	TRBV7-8	CASSTGRTEAFF	TGTGCCAGCTCCACCGGACGGACTGAAGCTTTCTTT
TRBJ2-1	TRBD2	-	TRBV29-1	CSVRAGGLLNEQFF	TGCAGCGTTCGAGCGGGGGGCCTCCTCAATGAGCAGTTCTTC
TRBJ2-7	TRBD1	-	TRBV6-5	CASSRQGAREQYF	TGTGCCAGCAGCCGACAGGGGGCTAGAGAGCAGTACTTC
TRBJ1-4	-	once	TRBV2	CASSEEDSAATNEKLFF	TGTGCCAGCAGTGAAGAAGACAGTGCGGCAACTAATGAAAAACTGTTTTTT
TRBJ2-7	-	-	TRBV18	CASSPLPSYEQYF	TGTGCCAGCTCACCACTCCCTTCCTACGAGCAGTACTTC
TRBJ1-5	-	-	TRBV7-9	CATTAGYRNQPQHF	TGTGCCACCACGGCAGGGTATCGCAATCAGCCCCAGCATTTT
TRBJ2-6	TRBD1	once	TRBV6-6	CASNDRVPGANVLTF	TGTGCCAGCAACGACAGGGTGCCTGGGGCCAACGTCCTGACTTTC
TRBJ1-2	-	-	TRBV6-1	CASSQQGPGVYTF	TGTGCCAGCAGCCAACAGGGACCGGGAGTCTACACCTTC
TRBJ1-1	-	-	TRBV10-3	CAISQGRMNTEAFF	TGTGCCATTTCACAGGGTAGGATGAACACTGAAGCTTTCTTT
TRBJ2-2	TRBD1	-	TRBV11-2	CASRGRTGSNTGELFF	TGTGCCAGCAGAGGTCGGACAGGCTCGAACACCGGGGAGCTGTTTTTT
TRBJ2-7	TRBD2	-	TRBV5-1	CASSTRTSTYEQYF	TGCGCCAGCAGCACCCGGACTAGTACCTACGAGCAGTACTTC
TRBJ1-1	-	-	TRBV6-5	CASSYSGEGNTEAFF	TGTGCCAGCAGTTACTCTGGGGAGGGGAACACTGAAGCTTTCTTT
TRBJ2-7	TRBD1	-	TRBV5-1	CASSLAATGGAYEQYF	TGCGCCAGCAGCTTGGCCGCGACAGGGGGGGCCTACGAGCAGTACTTC
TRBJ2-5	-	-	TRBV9	CASSADWETQYF	TGTGCCAGCAGCGCAGACTGGGAGACCCAGTACTTC
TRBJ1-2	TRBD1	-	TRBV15	CATSRLPGTGDVYGYTF	TGTGCCACCAGCAGACTTCCCGGGACAGGGGACGTCTATGGCTACACCTTC
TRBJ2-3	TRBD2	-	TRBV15	CATSRDLAGGSVQYF	TGTGCCACCAGCAGAGATTTAGCGGGGGGTTCAGTGCAGTATTTT
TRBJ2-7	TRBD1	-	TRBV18	CASSPSQGGSPYEQYF	TGTGCCAGCTCACCATCACAGGGGGGCTCCCCCTACGAGCAGTACTTC
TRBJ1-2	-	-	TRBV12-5	CASGLVPAVPGYGGYTF	TGTGCTAGTGGTTTGGTACCCGCGGTTCCAGGGTACGGTGGCTACACCTTC
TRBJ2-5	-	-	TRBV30	CAWGLQGTYQETQYF	TGTGCCTGGGGCCTCCAGGGGACGTACCAAGAGACCCAGTACTTC
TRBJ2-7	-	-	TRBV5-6	CASSSRPNYEQYF	TGTGCCAGCAGCTCCCGTCCGAACTACGAGCAGTACTTC
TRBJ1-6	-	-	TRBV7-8	CASSPKRTSSYNSPLHF	TGTGCCAGCAGCCCCAAGAGGACGAGCTCCTATAATTCACCCCTCCACTTT
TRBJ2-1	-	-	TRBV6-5	CASSYQGPNEQFF	TGTGCCAGCAGTTACCAAGGGCCCAATGAGCAGTTCTTC
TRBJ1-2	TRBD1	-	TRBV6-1	CASSLNRGRDGYTF	TGTGCCAGCAGTCTCAACAGGGGGCGGGATGGCTACACCTTC
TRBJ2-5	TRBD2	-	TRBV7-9	CASSLVASGEGGETQYF	TGTGCCAGCAGCCTAGTGGCTAGCGGGGAGGGAGGAGAGACCCAGTACTTC
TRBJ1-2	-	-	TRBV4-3	CASSQGRTDGGYTF	TGCGCCAGCAGCCAAGGGCGGACCGATGGGGGCTACACCTTC
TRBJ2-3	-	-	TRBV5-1	CASSSGQILFPDTQYF	TGCGCCAGCAGCTCCGGACAGATTCTTTTCCCAGATACGCAGTATTTT
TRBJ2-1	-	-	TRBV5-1	CASSLAPGTPGPKGQFF	TGCGCCAGCAGCTTGGCCCCTGGGACACCAGGACCCAAGGGGCAGTTCTTC
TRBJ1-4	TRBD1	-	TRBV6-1	CASRRDRNEKLFF	TGTGCCAGCAGGCGGGACAGGAATGAAAAACTGTTTTTT
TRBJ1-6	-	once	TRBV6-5	CASSYSPEAGSPLHF	TGTGCCAGCAGTTACTCTCCGGAAGCGGGATCACCCCTCCACTTT
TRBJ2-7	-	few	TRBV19	CASSIRDKLYEQYF	TGTGCCAGTAGTATAAGGGACAAGCTCTACGAGCAGTACTTC
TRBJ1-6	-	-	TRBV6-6	CASSLGPNNSPLHF	TGTGCCAGCAGTTTGGGACCGAATAATTCACCCCTCCACTTT
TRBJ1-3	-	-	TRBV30	CAWSVSSGNTIYF	TGTGCCTGGAGTGTGAGCTCTGGAAACACCATATATTTT
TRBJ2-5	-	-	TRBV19	CASSPTTVTKEETQYF	TGTGCCAGTAGTCCGACGACAGTAACCAAAGAAGAGACCCAGTACTTC
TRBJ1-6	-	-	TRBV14	CASSQGEGNSYNSPLHF	TGTGCCAGCAGCCAAGGGGAAGGGAACTCCTATAATTCACCCCTCCACTTT
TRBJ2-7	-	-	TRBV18	CASSPLDDRDYEQYF	TGTGCCAGCTCACCGCTCGACGACCGGGACTACGAGCAGTACTTC
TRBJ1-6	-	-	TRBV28	CASSLRGNNSPLHF	TGTGCCAGCAGTTTAAGGGGGAATAATTCACCCCTCCACTTT
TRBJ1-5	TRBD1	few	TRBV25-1	CASSSSGTDNQPQHF	TGTGCCAGCAGTTCGTCCGGGACAGACAATCAGCCCCAGCATTTT
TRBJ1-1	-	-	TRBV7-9	CASSLGGDEAFF	TGTGCCAGCAGCTTAGGGGGGGATGAAGCTTTCTTT
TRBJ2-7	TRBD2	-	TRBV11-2	CASSLDIALAGGPYEQYF	TGTGCCAGCAGCTTAGATATCGCCCTAGCGGGGGGACCCTACGAGCAGTACTTC
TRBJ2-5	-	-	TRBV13	CASSRRERLETQYF	TGTGCCAGCTCTCGTCGGGAGCGGCTAGAGACCCAGTACTTC
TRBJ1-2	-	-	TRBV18	CASSPSGEAVSGYTF	TGTGCCAGCTCCCCCTCAGGGGAGGCCGTTTCTGGCTACACCTTC
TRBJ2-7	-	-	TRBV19	CASSPRLGAYEQYF	TGTGCCAGTAGTCCCCGACTAGGCGCCTACGAGCAGTACTTC
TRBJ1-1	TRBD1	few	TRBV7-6	CASSSGTGATEAFF	TGTGCCAGCAGCTCCGGGACAGGGGCGACTGAAGCTTTCTTT
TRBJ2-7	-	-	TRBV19	CASSPRGTPGEQYF	TGTGCCAGTAGCCCACGAGGGACACCCGGGGAGCAGTACTTC
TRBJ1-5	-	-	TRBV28	CASSLASGLVQPQHF	TGTGCCAGCAGTTTAGCCAGTGGCCTTGTTCAGCCCCAGCATTTT
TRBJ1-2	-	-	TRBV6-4	CASSDSRRGYTF	TGTGCCAGCAGTGACTCGCGAAGGGGCTACACCTTC
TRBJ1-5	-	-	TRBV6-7	CASRPQGRGNQPQHF	TGTGCCAGCAGGCCCCAAGGGCGCGGCAATCAGCCCCAGCATTTT
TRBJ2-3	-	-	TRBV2	CASEGGAVDTQYF	TGTGCCTCCGAAGGAGGGGCCGTAGATACGCAGTATTTT
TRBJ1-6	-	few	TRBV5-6	CASSSETKTGLNSPLHF	TGTGCCAGCAGTTCGGAAACGAAGACAGGTCTCAATTCACCCCTCCACTTT
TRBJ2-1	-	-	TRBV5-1	CASSSDGTEQFF	TGCGCCAGCAGCTCCGACGGTACCGAGCAGTTCTTC
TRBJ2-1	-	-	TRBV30	CAWDPVGGGYNEQFF	TGTGCCTGGGATCCAGTCGGTGGGGGGTACAATGAGCAGTTCTTC
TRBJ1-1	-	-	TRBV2	CASESSTDFHTEAFF	TGTGCCAGCGAATCCTCCACAGACTTCCACACTGAAGCTTTCTTT
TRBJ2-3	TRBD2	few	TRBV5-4	CATELGGSGGFTDTQYF	TGTGCCACCGAGCTTGGTGGTAGCGGGGGGTTCACAGATACGCAGTATTTT
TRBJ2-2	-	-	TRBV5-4	CASSWTNYTGELFF	TGTGCCAGCAGCTGGACAAATTACACCGGGGAGCTGTTTTTT